This T cell receptor (beta chain) appears in the sequencing data of a study of long-term antiretroviral therapy in people with HIV. Study as a whole: The 2015 immediate-ART recommendation was preceded by the earliest samples by about a decade.

About this clone itself: Antigen specificity is unknown.

Researchers report immunoSEQ v3.0 was run at survey level. Sequencing used immunoSEQ multiplex PCR; TCRdb keeps in-frame clones, though not all of them. The data show about 36,000 clones, roughly 82% seen once. The samples comprised about 0.95-11 million cryopreserved PBMC ahead of DNA extraction. The study's findings and limits: Although diversity increased after ART, it remained lower than in transplant donor controls.

The CDR3 is 17 residues long. The ends lost 2 bases at V and 10 bases at J; junction bases unmatched: 13. CDR1 SGHVS and CDR2 FNYEAQ come from the germline V gene. The sample consisted of unsorted PBMCs, taken 0.6 years after starting antiretroviral therapy. The chain carries TRBV7-6 and TRBJ2-1; TRBD2 matches at 11 bases. The clonotype comes from a man aged 18 to 30 with HIV. The CDR3 nucleotides are TGTGCCAGCAGCTTACTACTAGCGGGAGAACCAGGTGGGGAGCAGTTCTTC. It is translated as CASSLLLAGEPGGEQFF. The full variable domain, rest sourced from reference TRBV7-6 and TRBJ2-1, is GAGVSQSPRYKVTKRGQDVALRCDPISGHVSLYWYRQALGQGPEFLTYFNYEAQQDKSGLPNDRFSAERPEGSISTLTIQRTEQRDSAMYRCASSLLLAGEPGGEQFFGPGTRLTVL.